This is a list of T cell receptor beta chains from one sample in a study of shared clonotypes between healthy human individuals. Clones were sequenced by immunoSEQ multiplex PCR, and TCRdb holds only the in-frame ones, with some missing. Of hundreds of thousands of clones in the sample, approximately 96% were seen once. The sequencing sample was made of naive CD8+ T cells sorted from blood. These receptor sequences come from a woman younger than 45 in good health. Both conserved end residues are part of each CDR3. A D gene is named only where the DNA matches it firmly. Some rows have no size entry. The others give once, few or many, or a class for an expanded clone.

j_call: TRBJ2-7
d_call: .
v_call: TRBV9
clone_size: .
cdr3_nt: TGTGCCAGCAGCGTAGCCGGGACCAGCTCCTACGAGCAGTACTTC
cdr3_aa: CASSVAGTSSYEQYF

j_call: TRBJ2-7
d_call: .
v_call: TRBV30
clone_size: .
cdr3_nt: TGTGCCTGGAGTATCACCGGGACATACTACGAGCAGTACTTC
cdr3_aa: CAWSITGTYYEQYF

j_call: TRBJ1-2
d_call: .
v_call: TRBV27
clone_size: .
cdr3_nt: TGTGCCAGCAGCATAGCTTGGGGGCATTTTGGCTACACCTTC
cdr3_aa: CASSIAWGHFGYTF

j_call: TRBJ2-7
d_call: .
v_call: TRBV13
clone_size: .
cdr3_nt: TGTGCCAGCAGCTCCTTTGGCCAGACAGGACATTTGGACGAGCAGTACTTC
cdr3_aa: CASSSFGQTGHLDEQYF

j_call: TRBJ2-7
d_call: TRBD2
v_call: TRBV4-1
clone_size: .
cdr3_nt: TGCGCCAGCAGCCCCTTAGGAGCGGGAGGAGATTTAGGGACCTACGAGCAGTACTTC
cdr3_aa: CASSPLGAGGDLGTYEQYF

j_call: TRBJ1-2
d_call: .
v_call: TRBV27
clone_size: .
cdr3_nt: TGTGCCAGCAGCCAAACTGGGGCAGGGGACCTCAAGAACTATGGCTACACCTTC
cdr3_aa: CASSQTGAGDLKNYGYTF

j_call: TRBJ2-7
d_call: TRBD2
v_call: TRBV7-8
clone_size: .
cdr3_nt: TGTGCCAGCAGCGTCTTGGGACTAGCGGGAGACGAGCAGTACTTC
cdr3_aa: CASSVLGLAGDEQYF

j_call: TRBJ1-5
d_call: .
v_call: TRBV7-9
clone_size: .
cdr3_nt: TGTGCCAGCAGCTTGGGCGGGACCGAGCAGCCCCAGCATTTT
cdr3_aa: CASSLGGTEQPQHF

j_call: TRBJ2-7
d_call: .
v_call: TRBV4-2
clone_size: .
cdr3_nt: TGTGCCAGCAGCCTCCAAAGACCGGTCGAGCAGTACTTC
cdr3_aa: CASSLQRPVEQYF

j_call: TRBJ2-7
d_call: .
v_call: TRBV6-1
clone_size: .
cdr3_nt: TGTGCCAGCAGTGTTACGGTGGACGAGCAGTACTTC
cdr3_aa: CASSVTVDEQYF

j_call: TRBJ1-5
d_call: .
v_call: TRBV7-9
clone_size: .
cdr3_nt: TGTGCCAGCAGCTTAGGGCTTTATCAGCCCCAGCATTTT
cdr3_aa: CASSLGLYQPQHF

j_call: TRBJ1-1
d_call: TRBD1
v_call: TRBV10-1
clone_size: .
cdr3_nt: TGCGCCAGCAGCACGACAGGGCGGTCGACTGAAGCTTTCTTT
cdr3_aa: CASSTTGRSTEAFF

j_call: TRBJ2-7
d_call: .
v_call: TRBV28
clone_size: .
cdr3_nt: TGTGCCAGCACCACCCCGCAATATATCGAGCAGTACTTC
cdr3_aa: CASTTPQYIEQYF

j_call: TRBJ2-5
d_call: .
v_call: TRBV5-4
clone_size: .
cdr3_nt: TGTGCCACAGGTGACAGCGCCCAAGAGACCCAGTACTTC
cdr3_aa: CATGDSAQETQYF

j_call: TRBJ2-1
d_call: .
v_call: TRBV19
clone_size: .
cdr3_nt: TGTGCCACCTGGGACGGAAACAATGAGCAGTTCTTC
cdr3_aa: CATWDGNNEQFF

j_call: TRBJ2-7
d_call: TRBD2
v_call: TRBV13
clone_size: .
cdr3_nt: TGTGCCAGCAGCTCGACTAGCGGGAGTAGGTACGAGCAGTACTTC
cdr3_aa: CASSSTSGSRYEQYF

j_call: TRBJ2-5
d_call: .
v_call: TRBV5-5
clone_size: once
cdr3_nt: TGTGCCAGCAGCTTGGAAGGAGCGGAAGAGACCCAGTACTTC
cdr3_aa: CASSLEGAEETQYF

j_call: TRBJ2-7
d_call: TRBD2
v_call: TRBV13
clone_size: .
cdr3_nt: TGTGCCAGCAGCTTAGGCGCGGGGGGCGCGATCTCCTACGAGCAGTACTTC
cdr3_aa: CASSLGAGGAISYEQYF

j_call: TRBJ2-7
d_call: .
v_call: TRBV13
clone_size: .
cdr3_nt: TGTGCCAGCACCTCGACCAGACATTCCTACGAGCAGTACTTC
cdr3_aa: CASTSTRHSYEQYF

j_call: TRBJ2-7
d_call: .
v_call: TRBV5-1
clone_size: .
cdr3_nt: TGCGCCAGCAGCCTTGGGGGGAGGCCCTTGAGGTACTTC
cdr3_aa: CASSLGGRPLRYF

j_call: TRBJ2-1
d_call: .
v_call: TRBV2
clone_size: .
cdr3_nt: TGTGCCAGCAGTGAGACAGCGAGGACTCGCGGGGATGAGCAGTTCTTC
cdr3_aa: CASSETARTRGDEQFF

j_call: TRBJ2-1
d_call: .
v_call: TRBV7-9
clone_size: .
cdr3_nt: TGTGCCAGCAGCCACCGGGACCGGCGGTATGAGCAGTTCTTC
cdr3_aa: CASSHRDRRYEQFF